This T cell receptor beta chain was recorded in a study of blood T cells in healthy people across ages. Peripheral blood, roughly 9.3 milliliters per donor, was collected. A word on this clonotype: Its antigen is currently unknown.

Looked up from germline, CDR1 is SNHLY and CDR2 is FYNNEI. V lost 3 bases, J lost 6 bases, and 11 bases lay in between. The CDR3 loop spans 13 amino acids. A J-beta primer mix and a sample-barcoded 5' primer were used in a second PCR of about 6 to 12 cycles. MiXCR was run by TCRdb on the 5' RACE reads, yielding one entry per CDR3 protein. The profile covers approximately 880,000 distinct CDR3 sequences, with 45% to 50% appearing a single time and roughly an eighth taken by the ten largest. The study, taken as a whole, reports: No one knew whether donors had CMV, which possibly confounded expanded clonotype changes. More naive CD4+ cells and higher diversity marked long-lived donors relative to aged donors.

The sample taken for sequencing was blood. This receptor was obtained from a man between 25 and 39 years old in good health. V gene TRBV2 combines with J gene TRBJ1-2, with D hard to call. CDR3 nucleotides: TGTGCCAGCAGTGATCGGAGAGCGAATGGCTACACCTTC. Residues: CASSDRRANGYTF.